This passage covers 29 T cell receptor beta chains from one sample sequenced in a study of neoadjuvant nivolumab and ipilimumab in lung cancer. Produced via immunoSEQ multiplex PCR; TCRdb's table is partial and in-frame only. The sample shows about 17,000 clones, 65% to 85% of them seen only once. Specimen: tumor tissue, collected after neoadjuvant nivolumab, alone or with ipilimumab, at or shortly before surgery. These receptors originate from an adult with non-small cell lung cancer.

V gene TRBV9 combines with J gene TRBJ2-7; D is perhaps TRBD2 (5 bases). This CDR3 has 13 amino acids. V was trimmed by 0 bases and J by 3 bases, leaving 7 bases between them. The V gene's germline CDR1 is SGDLS and CDR2 YYNGEE. In DNA, the CDR3 is TGTGCCAGCAGCGTAGGAGGGAACTACGAGCAGTACTTC. This encodes CASSVGGNYEQYF.

Comments on this clone: A junction end diverges from the germline sequence, so it may reflect a read error. This chain links TRBV7-7 with TRBJ2-2; the match to TRBD2 covers 7 bases. The germline gives CDR1 SSHAT, CDR2 FNYEAQ (reference sequence). This CDR3 is built from 16 residues. The CDR3, as DNA: TGTGCTAGCAGCCCCCGAAGCGGGGTAAACACCGGGGAGCTGTTTTTT. It translates to CASSPRSGVNTGELFF.

This clone was detected only once. The rearrangement uses TRBV2 and TRBJ1-1, with D possibly being TRBD1 (6 bases). The length of the CDR3 is 13 residues. Germline-derived CDR1 and CDR2 are SNHLY and FYNNEI. Trimming cost V 4 bases and J 2 bases, with 8 bases left between them. The CDR3: CASSAGVNTEAFF. CDR3 DNA sequence: TGTGCCAGCAGTGCAGGGGTTAACACTGAAGCTTTCTTT. The full variable domain, its missing parts supplied by reference TRBV2 and TRBJ1-1, is EPEVTQTPSHQVTQMGQEVILRCVPISNHLYFYWYRQILGQKVEFLVSFYNNEISEKSEIFDDQFSVERPDGSNFTLKIRSTKLEDSAMYFCASSAGVNTEAFFGQGTRLTVV.

This clone was found a few times. This chain joins TRBV2 and TRBJ1-4, with D hard to call. The germline V and J ends were trimmed by 1 base and 8 bases, with 11 bases remaining between them. This CDR3 is built from 14 residues. The V gene's germline CDR1 is SNHLY and CDR2 FYNNEI. The CDR3 bases are TGTGCCAGCAGTGAAGTCGGGTTAGAGGAAAAACTGTTTTTT. This gives the protein CASSEVGLEEKLFF. The whole variable domain, filled in from reference TRBV2 and TRBJ1-4, reads EPEVTQTPSHQVTQMGQEVILRCVPISNHLYFYWYRQILGQKVEFLVSFYNNEISEKSEIFDDQFSVERPDGSNFTLKIRSTKLEDSAMYFCASSEVGLEEKLFFGSGTQLSVL.

J is TRBJ2-3 and V is TRBV5-5, with 10 bases lining up with TRBD2. Unmatched junction bases numbered 6, after V lost 4 bases and J lost 1 base. Germline V gene data show CDR1 as SGHKS and CDR2 as YYEKEE (reference sequence). The CDR3 length is 16 residues. This CDR3 reads CASSPRLAGGTDTQYF. Written as DNA, the CDR3 is TGTGCCAGCAGCCCCAGGCTAGCGGGGGGCACAGATACGCAGTATTTT. The complete variable domain, with remaining parts taken from reference TRBV5-5 and TRBJ2-3, reads DAGVTQSPTHLIKTRGQQVTLRCSPISGHKSVSWYQQVLGQGPQFIFQYYEKEERGRGNFPDRFSARQFPNYSSELNVNALLLGDSALYLCASSPRLAGGTDTQYFGPGTRLTVL.

CDR3 nucleotide sequence: TGTGCCAGCAGTGGGGGTCGGACTAGCGGGGGGGCAGATACGCAGTATTTT. Protein product: CASSGGRTSGGADTQYF. V gene TRBV6-1 combines with J gene TRBJ2-3; 15 positions agree with TRBD2. CDR3 length equals 17 residues. V lost 4 bases to trimming and J lost 4 bases; unmatched junction nucleotides: 6. The germline gives CDR1 MNHNS, CDR2 SASEGT.

The chain combines TRBV30 with TRBJ2-2; TRBD1 matches at 7 bases. Germline trimming cut 6 bases from V and 3 bases from J; bases unmatched to any gene: 10. The CDR3 has 15 amino acids. Germline CDR1 and CDR2: GTSNPN and SVGIG (reference sequence). In DNA, the CDR3 is TGTGCCTGCTCTACAGGGGCATGGGACACCGGGGAGCTGTTTTTT. As protein: CACSTGAWDTGELFF.

Judged by abundance, this clone is medium-sized. This chain links TRBV7-9 with TRBJ1-1, with 7 bases aligning to TRBD1. Trimming removed 5 bases from V and 8 bases from J; junction bases left unmatched: 2. The germline V gene encodes CDR1 SEHNR and CDR2 FQNEAQ (reference sequence). This CDR3 has 11 amino acids. This CDR3 reads CASSLDREAFF. CDR3 in DNA: TGTGCCAGCAGCCTGGACAGGGAAGCTTTCTTT.

This chain connects TRBV29-1 to TRBJ2-6; D is ambiguous. V lost 5 bases to trimming and J lost 4 bases, with 6 bases between them. This CDR3 contains 12 residues. In germline, CDR1 is SQVTM, CDR2 ANQGSEA. The CDR3 nucleotides are TGCAGCGTTTTACTCGGGGCCAACGTCCTGACTTTC. Its translation: CSVLLGANVLTF.

J is TRBJ2-7 and V is TRBV11-2; 8 bases are shared with TRBD2. Germline V gene sequence: CDR1 SGHAT, CDR2 FQNNGV. Losses at the gene ends were 1 base for V and 2 bases for J; bases not matched to a gene: 7. The CDR3 length is 16 residues. This CDR3 is CASSLASGGMTYEQYF. The CDR3 DNA sequence: TGTGCCAGCAGCTTAGCAAGCGGGGGCATGACCTACGAGCAGTACTTC.

The chain links TRBV7-2 to TRBJ1-5, with TRBD1 identical over 7 bases. Unmatched junction bases numbered 5, after V lost 0 bases and J lost 3 bases. The CDR3 length is 16 residues. The V gene's germline CDR1 is SGHTA and CDR2 FQGNSA. The CDR3 spells CASSLAATGFNQPQHF. The CDR3 DNA sequence: TGTGCCAGCAGCTTAGCCGCGACAGGGTTCAATCAGCCCCAGCATTTT.

The chain has TRBV5-1 and TRBJ2-2, with D unresolved. This CDR3 region has 16 residues. The germline V gene has CDR1 SGHRS and CDR2 YFSETQ. Between the trimmed V and J ends, which lost 1 base and 1 base, there was a span of 11 bases. The CDR3 region has the DNA TGCGCCAGCAGCTTGAGAGGTCAGAAGAACACCGGGGAGCTGTTTTTT. Residues: CASSLRGQKNTGELFF.

The rearrangement joins TRBV11-1 to TRBJ2-7, with 8 bases matching TRBD1. The CDR3 loop spans 15 amino acids. Trimming cost V 5 bases and J 6 bases; bases outside gene matches: 12. From germline, CDR1 is SGHAT and CDR2 FQDESV (reference sequence). CDR3: CASSDTRQGRREQYF. The CDR3 DNA reads TGTGCCAGCAGCGATACCCGACAGGGGAGGCGCGAGCAGTACTTC.

The chain employs TRBV5-5 and TRBJ2-5; the D gene is possibly TRBD1 (6 bases). CDR1 is SGHKS and CDR2 is YYEKEE in the germline V gene (reference sequence). The V gene lost 4 bases and the J gene lost 2 bases, with 9 bases spanning the gap. This CDR3 spans 13 amino acids. CDR3 sequence (DNA): TGTGCCAGCAGCCGGGACATACAAGAGACCCAGTACTTC. This codes for CASSRDIQETQYF.

This rearrangement joins TRBV29-1 to TRBJ1-2, with D possibly being TRBD1 (6 bases). The CDR3 spans 13 residues. Looked up from germline, CDR1 is SQVTM and CDR2 is ANQGSEA. Trimming pared 2 bases from V and 9 bases from J, leaving 16 bases between. Written as DNA, the CDR3 is TGCAGCGTTGAAATGAGGGGGGCGACGAGCTACACCTTC. It is translated as CSVEMRGATSYTF. The variable domain in full, completed from reference TRBV29-1 and TRBJ1-2, reads SAVISQKPSRDICQRGTSLTIQCQVDSQVTMMFWYRQQPGQSLTLIATANQGSEATYESGFVIDKFPISRPNLTFSTLTVSNMSPEDSSIYLCSVEMRGATSYTFGSGTRLTVV.

This chain joins TRBV6-5 and TRBJ2-7; D is unresolved. The germline V gene encodes CDR1 MNHEY and CDR2 SVGAGI. The CDR3 sequence is 14 residues long. With 2 bases removed from V and 0 bases from J, the gap between germline ends came to 8 bases. CDR3 amino acids: CASSYGSSSYEQYF. The CDR3 nucleotides are TGTGCCAGCAGTTACGGCTCGAGCTCCTACGAGCAGTACTTC.

V usage is TRBV13 and J usage is TRBJ2-2; D remains ambiguous. CDR3 length: 13 residues. Trimming took 5 bases from V and 5 from J, leaving 9 bases between them. The V gene's germline CDR1 is PRHDT and CDR2 FYEKMQ (reference sequence). The CDR3 loop reads CASSPRPTGELFF. Here the CDR3 DNA reads TGTGCCAGCAGCCCCCGCCCGACCGGGGAGCTGTTTTTT.

The chain couples TRBV19 to TRBJ1-1, with D maybe TRBD1 (6 bases). The CDR3 totals 14 residues. CDR1 and CDR2 from the germline V gene are LNHDA and SQIVND (reference sequence). Trimming shortened V by 4 bases and J by 0 bases, and 9 bases separated the two germline ends. In DNA form, the CDR3 reads TGTGCCAGTAGTACAGGGGACATGAACACTGAAGCTTTCTTT. Residues: CASSTGDMNTEAFF.

The chain is built from TRBV7-6 and TRBJ2-7; 7 positions agree with TRBD1. V gave up 5 bases and J gave up 3 bases; unmatched junction bases: 13. The CDR3 contains 16 residues. Germline V gene lookup returns CDR1 SGHVS and CDR2 FNYEAQ. The CDR3 spells CASSPKQGQQGYEQYF. The CDR3 nucleotides are TGTGCCAGCAGCCCCAAACAGGGGCAACAGGGCTACGAGCAGTACTTC.

This clone came up a few times. This chain joins TRBV9 and TRBJ1-5; possible D gene TRBD1, 6 bases. The germline V and J ends were trimmed by 1 base and 7 bases, with 12 bases remaining between them. The germline CDR1 and CDR2 sequences are SGDLS and YYNGEE. This CDR3 comprises 14 residues. The CDR3 DNA is TGTGCCAGCAGCGTATCGGGGGCCGAACAGCCCCAGCATTTT. Protein product: CASSVSGAEQPQHF.

This clone was found once. This chain connects TRBV14 to TRBJ1-1; no firm D call. CDR3 length: 15 amino acids. Trimming pared 2 bases from V and 3 bases from J, leaving 13 bases between. In germline, CDR1 is SGHDN, CDR2 FVKESK. CDR3 sequence reads: CASSQNGLGYTEAFF. The CDR3 DNA reads TGTGCCAGCAGCCAAAATGGCTTGGGATACACTGAAGCTTTCTTT.

This clone is a singleton in its sample. V gene TRBV2 combines with J gene TRBJ1-4; unclear D gene. Trimming took 10 bases from V and 1 from J, leaving 7 bases between them. Per the germline V gene, CDR1 is SNHLY and CDR2 is FYNNEI. The CDR3 is 12 amino acids. The CDR3 region is CATSGTNEKLFF. The DNA of the CDR3 is TGTGCCACCAGCGGAACTAATGAAAAACTGTTTTTT. Filled out from reference TRBV2 and TRBJ1-4, the complete variable domain reads EPEVTQTPSHQVTQMGQEVILRCVPISNHLYFYWYRQILGQKVEFLVSFYNNEISEKSEIFDDQFSVERPDGSNFTLKIRSTKLEDSAMYFCATSGTNEKLFFGSGTQLSVL.

This clone was seen a handful of times. The V and J genes are TRBV11-2 and TRBJ1-1; no reliable D call. Trimming took 4 bases from V and 0 from J, leaving 12 bases between them. Germline CDR1 reads SGHAT; CDR2 reads FQNNGV. The CDR3 loop spans 15 amino acids. This CDR3 reads CASSSARDLNTEAFF. In DNA form, the CDR3 reads TGTGCCAGCAGCTCCGCGAGGGATTTGAACACTGAAGCTTTCTTT.

The gene calls are TRBV7-2 and TRBJ2-7; D is unresolved. CDR3 length equals 14 residues. The ends were cut back, 5 bases at V and 0 bases at J, with 11 bases in the middle. In germline, CDR1 is SGHTA, CDR2 FQGNSA. CDR3 in amino acids: CASSPLASSYEQYF. The DNA of the CDR3 is TGTGCCAGCAGCCCTCTTGCGAGCTCCTACGAGCAGTACTTC.

The V call is TRBV19, the J call TRBJ1-2, with D unclear. CDR3 length equals 15 residues. Germline CDR1 and CDR2: LNHDA and SQIVND (reference sequence). The V gene lost 1 base and the J gene lost 2 bases, with 11 bases spanning the gap. The CDR3 DNA reads TGTGCCAGTAGTATAGTCGGCACTTACAACTATGGCTACACCTTC. Amino acids: CASSIVGTYNYGYTF.

The chain combines TRBV30 with TRBJ2-7, with D maybe TRBD1 (7 bases). The CDR3 has 12 residues. Trimming stripped 3 bases from V and 7 bases from J, with 13 bases between. In germline, CDR1 is GTSNPN, CDR2 SVGIG (reference sequence). The CDR3 here is CAWRGRGDEQYF. The CDR3 DNA sequence: TGTGCCTGGAGGGGCAGGGGGGATGAGCAGTACTTC.

This clone was seen once. CDR3 nucleotides: TGCGCCAGCAGCTTGGTAGGGGGACGCAATCAGCCCCAGCATTTT. This translates into CASSLVGGRNQPQHF. The chain has TRBV5-1 and TRBJ1-5; maybe TRBD1 (6 bases). The ends were cut back, 0 bases at V and 2 bases at J, with 9 bases in the middle. The germline CDR1 and CDR2 sequences are SGHRS and YFSETQ. This CDR3 spans 15 amino acids.

This chain joins TRBV6-1 and TRBJ1-2; possibly TRBD1 for D (5 bases). The CDR3 spans 16 residues. Germline V gene data show CDR1 as MNHNS and CDR2 as SASEGT. With 0 bases removed from V and 4 bases from J, the gap between germline ends came to 15 bases. The CDR3 DNA reads TGTGCCAGCAGTGAAGCGGGACTTTCTGGGCTCTATGGCTACACCTTC. Translation: CASSEAGLSGLYGYTF.

The rearrangement joins TRBV5-4 to TRBJ2-3; TRBD1 agrees at 8 bases. The CDR3 has 15 residues. The V gene end was trimmed by 0 bases and the J gene end by 1 base; junction bases not matched to a gene: 1. Germline V lookup: CDR1 SGHNT, CDR2 YYREEE (reference sequence). The CDR3 DNA reads TGTGCCAGCAGCTTGGAGGGACAGGGCACAGATACGCAGTATTTT. Residues: CASSLEGQGTDTQYF.